The subject of this entry is one T cell receptor beta chain. The antigen is undetermined. The sample belongs to a study of cytotoxic CD8 clonotypes in ibrutinib-treated CLL. Turning to the study itself: By median roughly 74 months, about twelve had progressed and approximately 15 stayed remitted; responses had been 2 complete and about 25 partial. Specimens for response were gathered following a median around a year of therapy, spanning 6 to 36.

Libraries were prepared by immunoSEQ multiplex PCR; TCRdb keeps only in-frame clonotypes and omits some of them. This sample has around 150,000 clones; 81% occur once, and the top ten carry roughly 2%. Study-wide points: Few clonotypes were public, and these shrank or held steady under treatment. T-cell clonality at baseline went above that of age-matched healthy donors and rose and fell with circulating CD8+ T-cell counts.

The CDR3 covers 14 residues. Germline CDR1 reads MDHEN; CDR2 reads SYDVKM. The ends were cut back, 0 bases at V and 7 bases at J, with 12 bases in the middle. The source is a human donor with chronic lymphocytic leukemia. The material was PBMCs, obtained after 12 months of ibrutinib treatment. The chain combines TRBV28 with TRBJ1-1; tentatively, D is TRBD1 (6 bases). The chain's CDR3 is CASSLWGAQGEAFF. CDR3 in DNA: TGTGCCAGCAGTTTATGGGGGGCGCAGGGTGAAGCTTTCTTT. Combining the CDR3 with reference TRBV28 and TRBJ1-1 gives the whole variable domain DVKVTQSSRYLVKRTGEKVFLECVQDMDHENMFWYRQDPGLGLRLIYFSYDVKMKEKGDIPEGYSVSREKKERFSLILESASTNQTSMYLCASSLWGAQGEAFFGQGTRLTVV.